This T cell receptor (beta chain) was observed in a study of blood T cell repertoires in COVID-19. Study summary: Collection of acute and convalescent COVID-19 samples took place in the United States, Italy and Spain. PBMCs, B-cell-depleted T cells, or T cells were the source of the cDNA or gDNA that made up the material.

V gave up 10 bases and J gave up 4 bases, with 22 bases separating them. Germline loops: CDR1 MNHEY, CDR2 SVGAGI. This CDR3 spans 15 amino acids. Original analysis: Estimation of nucleated cell counts was performed using reference gene primer amplification. Here immunoSEQ multiplex PCR was the method, and the copy in TCRdb shows in-frame clones only, minus some. For V, J and clone size, that table is used; D and trimming come from the DNA. The profile covers about 90,000 clones, with 80% appearing a single time and about a tenth taken by the ten largest. Sample: peripheral blood. This clonotype was obtained from a woman aged 65 to 85 with acute or convalescent COVID-19. This chain links TRBV6-5 with TRBJ1-2, with D possibly TRBD1 on 6 matching bases. The CDR3 DNA reads TGTGCCACACAGAAGGGGAGGGGGAGTACCTATGGCTACACCTTC. Translating gives CATQKGRGSTYGYTF.